Below are 21 T cell receptor beta chains sequenced from a single sample in a study of immune characterization of retroperitoneal liposarcoma. TCRdb independently ran MiXCR on the PCR reads; one entry per CDR3 protein. The sample lists 2,000 to 2,500 distinct CDR3 sequences, around 38% occurring once. The material sequenced was tumor tissue. These receptors all stem from a male donor with retroperitoneal liposarcoma.

This clonotype counts as medium-sized. This could be a read error, since a much larger clone is one nucleotide away. V gene TRBV6-1 combines with J gene TRBJ2-5, with D maybe TRBD1 (5 bases). CDR1 is MNHNS and CDR2 is SASEGT in the germline V gene. Trimming took 6 bases from V and 11 from J, leaving 16 bases between them. The CDR3 is 12 residues long. The CDR3 DNA sequence: TGTGCCAGCAGAGACAGTTCCCGTGAGCAGTACTTC. Protein: CASRDSSREQYF.

V and J are TRBV7-2 and TRBJ2-7; 7 nucleotides line up with TRBD1. The J call may be faulty, since TRBJ2-5 better matches the DNA end. In germline, CDR1 is SGHTA, CDR2 FQGNSA. The CDR3 has 17 amino acids. In DNA, the CDR3 is TGTGCCAGCAGCATAGACCCAGCCGGGACAGTTCATGGGACCCAGTACTTC. Its protein product is CASSIDPAGTVHGTQYF.

By frequency in the sample, this clonotype is medium-sized. Possible read error: a much larger clone is one base away. V is TRBV7-2 and J is TRBJ2-1, with TRBD2 identical over 7 bases. The CDR3 is 14 residues long. Germline V gives CDR1 SGHTA, CDR2 FQGNSA. The V and J ends lost 1 base and 10 bases, in that order; junction bases with no gene match: 7. The CDR3 protein is CASSLDPSGYEQFF. The CDR3 nucleotides read TGTGCCAGCAGCTTAGATCCTAGCGGCTACGAGCAGTTCTTC. Together with reference TRBV7-2 and TRBJ2-1, the CDR3 gives the full variable domain: GAGVSQSPSNKVTEKGKDVELRCDPISGHTALYWYRQSLGQGLEFLIYFQGNSAPDKSGLPSDRFSAERTGGSVSTLTIQRTQQEDSAVYLCASSLDPSGYEQFFGPGTRLTVL.

By proportion, this clonotype is medium-sized. The chain combines TRBV12-3 or TRBV12-4 with TRBJ2-5; TRBD1 or TRBD2 may be the D gene (7 bases each). The V end was cut by 3 bases, the J end by 5 bases, with 22 bases between. The CDR3 runs 17 residues. CDR3 bases: TGTGCCAGCAGTTTGGTTCAGGGGGGGACCTTAGGGGAGACCCAGTACTTC. This codes for CASSLVQGGTLGETQYF.

The V gene is TRBV6-1, the J gene TRBJ2-5; possibly TRBD1 for D (5 bases). TRBJ2-7 explains the end of the DNA better; the J call may be wrong. From germline, CDR1 is MNHNS and CDR2 SASEGT. The length of the CDR3 is 16 residues. The DNA for the CDR3 is TGTGCCAGCAGTGAACCGGGTAGGGGCAGTCACTACGAGCAGTACTTC. As protein: CASSEPGRGSHYEQYF.

This clonotype rates as large (0.1 to 1%). The chain is built from TRBV7-2 and TRBJ2-1; TRBD1 is a possible D gene (6 bases). The assigned J gene may be wrong: the sequence end matches TRBJ2-5 better. Germline V lookup: CDR1 SGHTA, CDR2 FQGNSA. This CDR3 has 16 amino acids. This chain's CDR3 is CASSLGRNRATETQYF. The DNA of the CDR3 is TGTGCCAGCAGCCTCGGGCGAAACAGGGCAACAGAGACCCAGTACTTC.

CDR3: CASRGYNEQFF. DNA for the CDR3: TGCGCCAGCAGAGGATACAATGAGCAGTTCTTC. This chain links TRBV4-1 with TRBJ2-1; D is ambiguous. This CDR3 has 11 amino acids. V dropped 6 bases and J dropped 4 bases, with 4 bases sitting between them. Germline loops: CDR1 MGHRA, CDR2 YSYEKL.

The chain is built from TRBV12-5 and TRBJ2-5; 7 nucleotides match TRBD1. V was clipped by 5 bases and J by 1 base; unmatched bases: 7. Germline V lookup: CDR1 LGHNT, CDR2 FRNRAP. The CDR3 runs 15 residues. The CDR3 DNA follows: TGTGCTAGTGGTAGTGGCCGGGACAGCCAAGAGACCCAGTACTTC. Protein: CASGSGRDSQETQYF.

This clonotype was seen only once. This chain uses TRBV11-2 with TRBJ2-1, with TRBD1 matching over 8 bases. Germline CDR1 is SGHAT and CDR2 is FQNNGV. This CDR3 comprises 16 residues. Trimming took 5 bases from V and 7 from J; bases not matched to a gene: 13. For the CDR3, the DNA is TGTGCCAGCAGCCCGTCCGGGACAGGAAGGGGGAATGAGCAGTTCTTC. This encodes CASSPSGTGRGNEQFF. Full variable domain (rest looked up from reference TRBV11-2 and TRBJ2-1): EAGVAQSPRYKIIEKRQSVAFWCNPISGHATLYWYQQILGQGPKLLIQFQNNGVVDDSQLPKDRFSAERLKGVDSTLKIQPAKLEDSAVYLCASSPSGTGRGNEQFFGPGTRLTVL.

J is TRBJ2-1 and V is TRBV6-1; 9 nucleotides line up with TRBD2. Looked up from germline, CDR1 is MNHNS and CDR2 is SASEGT. J gave up 4 bases and V 8 bases, and 6 bases lay outside the gene matches. CDR3 length: 14 amino acids. In nucleotides, the CDR3 is TGTGCCAGCCAGCTAGCGGGGTTTTACAATGAGCAGTTCTTC. It yields the protein CASQLAGFYNEQFF.

This clonotype has only a few counts. The chain combines TRBV27 with TRBJ2-1, with D maybe TRBD1 (5 bases). CDR3 length: 14 residues. The V and J ends lost 6 bases and 2 bases respectively, with 11 bases between them. The germline gives CDR1 MNHEY, CDR2 SMNVEV (reference sequence). The CDR3 spells CASSFARAYNEQFF. The CDR3 DNA reads TGTGCCAGCAGCTTCGCCAGGGCCTACAATGAGCAGTTCTTC.

This rearrangement joins TRBV6-6 to TRBJ1-1; 7 bases line up with TRBD1. Germline V gene sequence: CDR1 MNHNY, CDR2 SVGAGI (reference sequence). The V and J ends lost 0 bases and 1 base, in that order; junction bases with no gene match: 11. CDR3 length equals 18 residues. CDR3 bases: TGTGCCAGCAGTTACTCGATAGGGGGCAAAGGAAAGAACACTGAAGCTTTCTTT. Its translation: CASSYSIGGKGKNTEAFF.

By share, this clonotype counts as large (0.1 to 1%). The chain recombines TRBV6-1 with TRBJ2-1; D is unclear. The CDR3 covers 13 residues. V lost 5 bases, J lost 2 bases, and 7 bases lay in between. The germline gives CDR1 MNHNS, CDR2 SASEGT. The CDR3 sequence is CASSFSTYNEQFF. The CDR3 DNA reads TGTGCCAGCAGTTTCTCAACCTACAATGAGCAGTTCTTC.

Comments on this clonotype: A much more abundant neighbour one base away suggests this may be a read error. The chain is built from TRBV6-1 and TRBJ2-1; perhaps TRBD1 as D (6 bases). The closer fit of TRBJ2-7 to the DNA end suggests the J call may be wrong. Germline loops: CDR1 MNHNS, CDR2 SASEGT. This CDR3 is 16 amino acids long. CDR3 amino acids: CASSLPAGTGWYEQYF. As DNA, the CDR3 is TGTGCCAGCAGTTTGCCCGCCGGTACAGGGTGGTACGAGCAGTACTTC.

The chain carries TRBV6-1 and TRBJ2-1, with no clear D. V lost 5 bases and J lost 10, with 18 bases in between. Germline CDR1 reads MNHNS; CDR2 reads SASEGT. This CDR3 has 14 amino acids. This chain's CDR3 is CASSYYDTEGEQFF. CDR3 coding DNA: TGTGCCAGCAGTTATTACGACACGGAAGGGGAGCAGTTCTTC.

By its share, this clonotype is medium-sized. Here the CDR3 DNA reads TGTGCCAGCAGTGACTCCCTTCAAGATACGCAGTATTTT. It is translated as CASSDSLQDTQYF. V usage is TRBV6-4 and J usage is TRBJ2-3; D is unclear. The CDR3 spans 13 residues. Trimming took 0 bases from V and 5 from J, leaving 6 bases between them. The germline V gene has CDR1 MRHNA and CDR2 SNTAGT.

This clonotype is labeled medium-sized (0.01 to 0.1%). The rearrangement uses TRBV27 and TRBJ2-1; D may correspond to TRBD1 or TRBD2 (5 bases each). The DNA end lines up better with TRBJ2-7; the J call may be wrong. The CDR3 runs to 16 residues. The V gene's germline CDR1 is MNHEY and CDR2 SMNVEV (reference sequence). CDR3 sequence: CASSSPRGRSYNEQYF. For the CDR3, the DNA is TGTGCCAGCAGTAGCCCGAGGGGACGCTCCTACAATGAGCAGTACTTC.

This clonotype turned up a few times. The rearrangement uses TRBV6-1 and TRBJ2-1; 12 nucleotides match TRBD2. The better agreement between TRBJ2-5 and the DNA end casts doubt on the J call. Germline values: CDR1 MNHNS, CDR2 SASEGT. The CDR3 consists of 15 residues. The DNA of the CDR3 is TGTGCCGGAGCCCCGGGACTAGCGGGTGATGGGACCCAGTACTTC. This gives the protein CAGAPGLAGDGTQYF.

This clonotype was seen only a few times. The genes are TRBV7-2 and TRBJ2-1, with a tentative D call TRBD2 (6 bases). V was cut by 3 bases and J by 13 bases, with 19 bases left in between. CDR1 and CDR2 from the germline V gene are SGHTA and FQGNSA. The CDR3 has 14 amino acids. The CDR3 loop reads CASSFGQPGETQFF. The CDR3 DNA is TGTGCCAGCAGCTTTGGGCAGCCGGGGGAGACCCAGTTCTTC.

CDR3 nucleotides: TGTGCCAGCAGTTTTACCCAGGGAAAGAACTATGGCTACACCTTC. This encodes CASSFTQGKNYGYTF. The V gene is TRBV12-3 or TRBV12-4, the J gene TRBJ1-2, with TRBD1 as a possible D gene (5 bases). The V gene lost 3 bases and the J gene lost 2 bases, with 13 bases spanning the gap. CDR3 length: 15 amino acids.

The chain couples TRBV27 to TRBJ1-6, with TRBD1 matching 10 bases. Looked up from germline, CDR1 is MNHEY and CDR2 is SMNVEV (reference sequence). The trim removed 5 bases at V and 8 bases at J, leaving 6 bases unmatched. The CDR3 has 15 residues. The CDR3: CASSPDRGGDSPLHF. The CDR3 bases are TGTGCCAGCAGTCCGGACAGGGGGGGTGATTCACCCCTCCACTTT.